This T cell receptor (beta chain) was sequenced during a study of beta chain features in type 1 diabetes. Study-level background: Patients looked much like healthy donors when it came to age, gender and cell yields.

The V end was cut by 1 base, the J end by 2 bases, with 11 bases between. This CDR3 has 15 amino acids. Germline V gene data show CDR1 as KGHSH and CDR2 as LQKENI. Details on this clone: Its antigen is still unknown.

Investigators reverse transcribed all isolated RNA, so they sequenced expressed TCRB transcripts. Average reads for naive, central memory and regulatory T cell samples were some 3.9 million. TCRdb's table, derived via immunoSEQ multiplex PCR, lists solely in-frame clones and lacks some. The top ten hold 0.023% of the sample, which has fewer than 900,000 clones, 15% to 20% seen once. Notes on the study in general: Patients' naive, central memory and Treg TCRB repertoires seemed closer to one another than those of healthy donors. There was no resolution here of whether HLA type influences TCRB rearrangement.

The chain joins TRBV18 to TRBJ2-5; D call uncertain. Input material: naive CD4+ T cells from blood. The receptor was isolated from a woman aged 18 to 35 in good health. CDR3 coding DNA: TGTGCCAGCTCACCACGGGCAGGCGAACAAGAGACCCAGTACTTC. It encodes CASSPRAGEQETQYF.